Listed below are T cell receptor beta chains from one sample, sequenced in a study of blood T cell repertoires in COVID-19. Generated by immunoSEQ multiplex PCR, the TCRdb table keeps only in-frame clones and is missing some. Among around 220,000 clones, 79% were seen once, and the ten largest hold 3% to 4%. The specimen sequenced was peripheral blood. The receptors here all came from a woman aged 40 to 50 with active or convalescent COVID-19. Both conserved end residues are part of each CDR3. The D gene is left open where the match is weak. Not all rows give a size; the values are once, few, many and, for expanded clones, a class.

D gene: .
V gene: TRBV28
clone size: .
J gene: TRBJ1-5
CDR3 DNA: TGTGCCAGCAGGCAGGGAAACAATCAGCCCCAGCATTTT
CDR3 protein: CASRQGNNQPQHF

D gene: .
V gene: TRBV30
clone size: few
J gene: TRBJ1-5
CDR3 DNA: TGTGCCTGGAGTCGGGGTGGACAGCCCCAGCATTTT
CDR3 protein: CAWSRGGQPQHF

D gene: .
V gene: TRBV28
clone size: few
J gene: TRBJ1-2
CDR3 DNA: TGTGCCAGCAGTTTGCGGCAGACCTATGGCTACACCTTC
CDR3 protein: CASSLRQTYGYTF

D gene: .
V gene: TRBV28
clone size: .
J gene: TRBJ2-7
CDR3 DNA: TGTGCCAGCAAGCAGACAGATTACTACGAGCAGTACTTC
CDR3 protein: CASKQTDYYEQYF

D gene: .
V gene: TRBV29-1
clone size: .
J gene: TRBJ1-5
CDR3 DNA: TGCAGCGTTACATCTGGAGGTCGAGACAATCAGCCCCAGCATTTT
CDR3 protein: CSVTSGGRDNQPQHF

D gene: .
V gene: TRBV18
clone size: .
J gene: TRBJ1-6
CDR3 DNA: TGTGCCAGCCTGGCGGGCAATTCACCCCTCCACTTT
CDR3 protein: CASLAGNSPLHF

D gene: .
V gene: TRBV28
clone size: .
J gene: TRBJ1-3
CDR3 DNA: TGTGCCAGCAGTTTAGGTGGGACAAACTCTGGAAACACCATATATTTT
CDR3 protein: CASSLGGTNSGNTIYF

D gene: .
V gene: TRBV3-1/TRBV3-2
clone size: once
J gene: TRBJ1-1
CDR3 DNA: TGTGCCAGCGGCCACCGAGGCTACAACACTGAAGCTTTCTTT
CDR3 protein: CASGHRGYNTEAFF

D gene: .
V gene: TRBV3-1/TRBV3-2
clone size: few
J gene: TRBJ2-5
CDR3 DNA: TGTGCCAGCAGCCAACAGGGAAGCGAGACCCAGTACTTC
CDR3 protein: CASSQQGSETQYF

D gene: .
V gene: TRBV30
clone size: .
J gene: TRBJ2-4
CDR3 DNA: TGTGCCTGGAGTGTACAGGGTGGTAGCATTCAGTACTTC
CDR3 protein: CAWSVQGGSIQYF

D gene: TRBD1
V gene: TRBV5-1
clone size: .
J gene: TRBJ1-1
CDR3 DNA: TGCGCCAGCAGCTTGGACAGGGGGCAATCCGCTTTCTTT
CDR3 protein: CASSLDRGQSAFF

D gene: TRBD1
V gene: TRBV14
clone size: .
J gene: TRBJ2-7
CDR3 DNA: TGTGCCAGCAGCCAAGGACAGGGGTCCTACGAGCAGTACTTC
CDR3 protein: CASSQGQGSYEQYF

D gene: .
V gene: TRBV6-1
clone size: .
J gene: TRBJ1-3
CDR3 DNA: TGTGCCAGCAGTGAAGCGTCAGGAGGTGGAAACACCATATATTTT
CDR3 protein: CASSEASGGGNTIYF

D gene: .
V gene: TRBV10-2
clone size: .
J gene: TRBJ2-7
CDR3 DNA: TGCGCCAGCAGTGAGTGGGGGCCCTACGAGCAGTACTTC
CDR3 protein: CASSEWGPYEQYF

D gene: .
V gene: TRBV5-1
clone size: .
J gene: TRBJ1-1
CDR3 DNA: TGCGCCAGCAGCCCAACAGGGATAGGCACTGAAGCTTTCTTT
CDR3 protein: CASSPTGIGTEAFF

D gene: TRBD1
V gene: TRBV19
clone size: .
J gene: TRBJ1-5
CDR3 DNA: TGTGCCAGTAGGGACAGGGGGGGCCAGCCCCAGCATTTT
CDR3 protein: CASRDRGGQPQHF

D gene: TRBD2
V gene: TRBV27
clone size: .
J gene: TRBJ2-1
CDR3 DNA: TGTGCCAGCAGTTTGGCGGGGGGCTTCGATGAGCAGTTCTTC
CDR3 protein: CASSLAGGFDEQFF

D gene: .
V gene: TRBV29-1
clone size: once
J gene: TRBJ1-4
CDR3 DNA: TGCAGCGTGATCGAGGCCCCCGCTAATGAAAAACTGTTTTTT
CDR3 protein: CSVIEAPANEKLFF

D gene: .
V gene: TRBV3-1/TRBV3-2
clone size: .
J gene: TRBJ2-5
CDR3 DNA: TGTGCCAGCAGCCAAGTGGGCGAGACCCAGTACTTC
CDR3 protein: CASSQVGETQYF

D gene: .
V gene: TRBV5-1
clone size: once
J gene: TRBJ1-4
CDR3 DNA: TGCGCCAGCAGCCCAGGTCGACAGGATGAAAAACTGTTTTTT
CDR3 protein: CASSPGRQDEKLFF

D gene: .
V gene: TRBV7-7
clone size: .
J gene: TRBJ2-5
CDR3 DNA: TGTGCCAGCAGCTTGAATCTTGGGAGGGAGACCCAGTACTTC
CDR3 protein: CASSLNLGRETQYF

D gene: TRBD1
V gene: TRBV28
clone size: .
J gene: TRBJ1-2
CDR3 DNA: TGTGCCAGCAGGGAAAGACAGGGCGATCCCTATGGCTACACCTTC
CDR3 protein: CASRERQGDPYGYTF

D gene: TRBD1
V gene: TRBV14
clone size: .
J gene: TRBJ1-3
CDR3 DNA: TGTGCCAGCAGCCGGGACAGGTTCTCTGGAAACACCATATATTTT
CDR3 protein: CASSRDRFSGNTIYF

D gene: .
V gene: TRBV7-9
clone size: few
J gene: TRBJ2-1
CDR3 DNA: TGTGCCAGCAGCTTAGCATCACTACAGGGTAACTTTCTCAATGAGCAGTTCTTC
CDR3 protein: CASSLASLQGNFLNEQFF

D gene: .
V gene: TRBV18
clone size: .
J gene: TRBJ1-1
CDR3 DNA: TGTGCCAGCTCACGGCAGGGGCAGAACACTGAAGCTTTCTTT
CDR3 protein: CASSRQGQNTEAFF

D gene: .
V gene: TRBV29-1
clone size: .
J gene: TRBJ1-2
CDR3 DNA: TGCAGCGTTCACGGGGGGGAACGTCCAACACACTTC
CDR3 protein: CSVHGGERPTHF

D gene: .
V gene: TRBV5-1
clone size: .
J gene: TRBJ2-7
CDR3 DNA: TGCGCCAGCAGCTTGGCCAGGGGGGCCTACGAGCAGTACTTC
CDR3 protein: CASSLARGAYEQYF

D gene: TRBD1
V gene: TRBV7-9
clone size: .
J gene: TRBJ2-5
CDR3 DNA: TGTGCCAGCAGCCCCGGGACAGGGTCTGCAGAGACCCAGTACTTC
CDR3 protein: CASSPGTGSAETQYF

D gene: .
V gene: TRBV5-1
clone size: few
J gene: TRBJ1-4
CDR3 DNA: TGCGCCAGCACCTTGGAGTCAGGATATAATGAAAAACTGTTTTTT
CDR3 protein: CASTLESGYNEKLFF

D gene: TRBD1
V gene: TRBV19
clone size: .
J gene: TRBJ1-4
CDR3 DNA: TGTGCCAGTACCCAGGGGGCAGCTAATGAAAAACTGTTTTTT
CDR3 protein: CASTQGAANEKLFF

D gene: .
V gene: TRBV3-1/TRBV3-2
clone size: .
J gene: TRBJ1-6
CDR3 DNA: TGTGCCAGCAGCCAAGAGCCAGGGGCCCGGGGAAATTCACCCCTCCACTTT
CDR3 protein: CASSQEPGARGNSPLHF

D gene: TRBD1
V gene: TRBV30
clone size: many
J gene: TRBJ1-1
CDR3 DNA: TGTGCCTGGGCACAGGGGGCCAACACTGAAGCTTTCTTT
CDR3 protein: CAWAQGANTEAFF

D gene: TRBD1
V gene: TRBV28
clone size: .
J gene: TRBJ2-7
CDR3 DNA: TGTGCCAGCAGTTCGGACAGGGGGCTTGAGCAGTACTTC
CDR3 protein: CASSSDRGLEQYF

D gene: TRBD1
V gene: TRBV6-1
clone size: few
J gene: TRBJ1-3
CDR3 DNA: TGTGCCAGCAGTGAAGAAGGAGGGGGACAGGGCCGATATTTT
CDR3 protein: CASSEEGGGQGRYF

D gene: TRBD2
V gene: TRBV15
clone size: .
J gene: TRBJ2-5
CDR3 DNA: TGTGCCACCAGCAGGAGCGGGGGGGCCCTCCAAGAGACCCAGTACTTC
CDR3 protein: CATSRSGGALQETQYF

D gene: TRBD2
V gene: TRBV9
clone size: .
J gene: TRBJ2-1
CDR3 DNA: TGTGCCAGCAGCGGGACTAGCGGGCACAATGAGCAGTTCTTC
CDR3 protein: CASSGTSGHNEQFF

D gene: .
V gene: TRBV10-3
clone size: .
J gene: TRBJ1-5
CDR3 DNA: TGTGCCATCAGTGTGGGGGGGCCGCATCAGCCCCAGCATTTT
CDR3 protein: CAISVGGPHQPQHF

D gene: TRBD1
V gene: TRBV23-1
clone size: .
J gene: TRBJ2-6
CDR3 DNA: TGCGCCAGCAGTCCCGCAGGGGGCTACTCTGGGGCCAACGTCCTGACTTTC
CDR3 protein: CASSPAGGYSGANVLTF

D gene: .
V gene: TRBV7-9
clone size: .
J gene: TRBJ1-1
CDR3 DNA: TGTGCCAGCAGCCCTTTTCAGGACAGAAACACTGAAGCTTTCTTT
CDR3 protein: CASSPFQDRNTEAFF

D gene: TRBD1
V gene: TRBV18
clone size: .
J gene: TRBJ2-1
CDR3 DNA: TGTGCCAGCTCAGCAGGGACAGCAAGTGAGCAGTTCTTC
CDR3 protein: CASSAGTASEQFF

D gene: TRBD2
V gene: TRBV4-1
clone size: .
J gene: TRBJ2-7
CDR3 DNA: TGCGCCAGCAGCGGGCTAGCGGGGGCCTACGAGCAGTACTTC
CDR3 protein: CASSGLAGAYEQYF

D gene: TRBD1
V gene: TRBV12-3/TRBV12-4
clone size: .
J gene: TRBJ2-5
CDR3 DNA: TGTGCCAGCAACAGGGGCCCCCAAGAGACCCAGTACTTC
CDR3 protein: CASNRGPQETQYF

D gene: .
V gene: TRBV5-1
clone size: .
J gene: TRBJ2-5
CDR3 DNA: TGCGCCAGCAGCTTAAATCGTCCCGACCAAGAGACCCAGTACTTC
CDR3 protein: CASSLNRPDQETQYF

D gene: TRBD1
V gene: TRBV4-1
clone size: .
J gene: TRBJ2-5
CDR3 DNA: TGCGCCAGCAGCCAGACAGGGAAGAGGGTTTCCTTAGAGACCCAGTACTTC
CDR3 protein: CASSQTGKRVSLETQYF

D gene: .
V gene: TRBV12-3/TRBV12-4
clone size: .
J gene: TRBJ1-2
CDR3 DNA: TGTGCCAGCAGCTCGACAGCCTATGGCTACACCTTC
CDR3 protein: CASSSTAYGYTF

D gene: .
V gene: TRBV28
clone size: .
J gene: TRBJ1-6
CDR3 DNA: TGTGCCAGCAGTTCCCTGGACAGCCAGTATAATTCACCCCTCCACTTT
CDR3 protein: CASSSLDSQYNSPLHF

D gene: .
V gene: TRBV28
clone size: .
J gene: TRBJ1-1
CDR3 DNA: TGTGCCAGCAGACCCGGACATTCCACTGAAGCTTTCTTT
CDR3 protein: CASRPGHSTEAFF

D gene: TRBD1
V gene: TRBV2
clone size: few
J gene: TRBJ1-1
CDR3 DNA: TGTGCCAGATTGGACAGGGACTACACTGAAGCTTTCTTT
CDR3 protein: CARLDRDYTEAFF